These 22 T cell receptor beta chains came from one sample sequenced in a study of shared clonotypes between healthy human individuals. Data came from immunoSEQ multiplex PCR; TCRdb stores just in-frame clones and leaves some out. The table has fewer than 850,000 clones, about 78% seen once. Sequenced material: memory CD4+ T cells sorted from blood. The subset denotes: CD45RA-negative fraction. Receptor source: a woman aged 30 to 39 in good health.

The chain carries TRBV19 and TRBJ2-5; 7 bases fit TRBD1. J was trimmed by 6 bases and V by 6 bases; bases with no gene match: 10. The V gene's germline CDR1 is LNHDA and CDR2 SQIVND (reference sequence). The CDR3 is 14 residues long. The CDR3 region is CASSRGQNRKTQYF. CDR3 in DNA: TGTGCCAGTAGCCGGGGACAGAACCGAAAGACCCAGTACTTC. Full variable domain (outside the CDR3, taken from reference TRBV19 and TRBJ2-5): DGGITQSPKYLFRKEGQNVTLSCEQNLNHDAMYWYRQDPGQGLRLIYYSQIVNDFQKGDIAEGYSVSREKKESFPLTVTSAQKNPTAFYLCASSRGQNRKTQYFGPGTRLLVL.

This chain links TRBV12-5 with TRBJ2-2, with TRBD2 identical over 14 bases. Trimming cost V 6 bases and J 3 bases; bases outside gene matches: 24. This CDR3 spans 23 amino acids. Germline V CDR1 and CDR2: LGHNT, FRNRAP. The CDR3 nucleotides are TGTGCTAGTGGCCGGACATCGAGACACGGGACTAGCGGGAGTCTTAGCTACACCGGGGAGCTGTTTTTT. Amino acid sequence: CASGRTSRHGTSGSLSYTGELFF. The whole variable domain, filled in from reference TRBV12-5 and TRBJ2-2, reads DARVTQTPRHKVTEMGQEVTMRCQPILGHNTVFWYRQTMMQGLELLAYFRNRAPLDDSGMPKDRFSAEMPDATLATLKIQPSEPRDSAVYFCASGRTSRHGTSGSLSYTGELFFGEGSRLTVL.

V gene TRBV4-2 combines with J gene TRBJ2-1; D uncertain. V lost 0 bases and J lost 5, with 5 bases in between. The CDR3 spans 13 residues. Germline V gene lookup returns CDR1 LGHNA and CDR2 YNFKEQ. CDR3 amino acids: CASSQEDHNEQFF. The CDR3 DNA reads TGTGCCAGCAGCCAAGAGGATCACAATGAGCAGTTCTTC.

This clone was seen only once. The chain links TRBV6-1 to TRBJ1-1; D is uncertain. V lost 5 bases and J 4 bases, leaving 5 bases between the germline ends. This CDR3 has 11 residues. Looked up from germline, CDR1 is MNHNS and CDR2 is SASEGT. The CDR3 DNA reads as TGTGCCAGCAGTAGCTTCACTGAAGCTTTCTTT. It is translated as CASSSFTEAFF.

This clone has a single count. The V gene is TRBV19, the J gene TRBJ2-7; 9 bases agree with TRBD1. Germline-derived CDR1 and CDR2 are LNHDA and SQIVND (reference sequence). Trimming removed 3 bases from V and 4 bases from J; junction bases left unmatched: 7. The CDR3 spans 15 residues. CDR3 sequence reads: CASSIVGTGSYEQYF. The CDR3 coding sequence is TGTGCCAGTAGTATTGTCGGGACAGGGTCTTACGAGCAGTACTTC.

This clone was counted once. The gene calls are TRBV2 and TRBJ1-2, with no clear D. In germline, CDR1 is SNHLY, CDR2 FYNNEI. V shed 8 bases and J shed 1 base, with 11 bases lying between them. The CDR3 is made up of 13 amino acids. CDR3: CASGREVNYGYTF. The CDR3 nucleotides are TGTGCCAGCGGAAGAGAGGTTAACTATGGCTACACCTTC. The entire variable domain, with the rest obtained from reference TRBV2 and TRBJ1-2, is as follows: EPEVTQTPSHQVTQMGQEVILRCVPISNHLYFYWYRQILGQKVEFLVSFYNNEISEKSEIFDDQFSVERPDGSNFTLKIRSTKLEDSAMYFCASGREVNYGYTFGSGTRLTVV.

This clone has only a few counts. The chain recombines TRBV2 with TRBJ1-1; D is unclear. CDR3 length: 13 residues. The ends were cut back, 7 bases at V and 5 bases at J, with 14 bases in the middle. Germline assignment: CDR1 SNHLY and CDR2 FYNNEI. The CDR3 is CASTMGGWTEAFF. CDR3 sequence (DNA): TGTGCCAGCACGATGGGAGGGTGGACTGAAGCTTTCTTT.

V and J are TRBV7-9 and TRBJ1-5; D remains unclear. Germline V gene lookup returns CDR1 SEHNR and CDR2 FQNEAQ (reference sequence). The length of the CDR3 is 13 residues. Trimming took 4 bases from V and 0 from J, leaving 4 bases between them. The CDR3 DNA follows: TGTGCCAGCAGCTCATCTAGCAATCAGCCCCAGCATTTT. Residues: CASSSSSNQPQHF.

The chain carries TRBV6-1 and TRBJ2-7; possibly TRBD2 for D (5 bases). V shed 6 bases and J shed 9 bases, with 21 bases lying between them. The CDR3 extends over 14 amino acids. Germline V lookup: CDR1 MNHNS, CDR2 SASEGT. CDR3 DNA sequence: TGTGCCAGCAGCCCAACCGGAGGAGTCATCGGGCAGTACTTC. Translation gives CASSPTGGVIGQYF.

V usage is TRBV10-3 and J usage is TRBJ1-2, with D possibly matching TRBD1 (6 bases). Germline V CDR1 and CDR2: ENHRY, SYGVKD. V was clipped by 4 bases and J by 2 bases, with 14 bases between them. The CDR3 is made up of 15 amino acids. CDR3 protein: CAISGGGVFNYGYTF. The CDR3 DNA reads TGTGCCATCAGTGGAGGGGGGGTCTTCAACTATGGCTACACCTTC.

This rearrangement joins TRBV5-8 to TRBJ2-5, with 7 bases identical to TRBD2. Trimming cost V 0 bases and J 2 bases; bases outside gene matches: 10. Germline V gene lookup returns CDR1 SGHTS and CDR2 YDEGEE. CDR3 length: 17 residues. Here the CDR3 reads CASSLGGASGTQETQYF. In nucleotides, the CDR3 is TGTGCCAGCAGCTTGGGTGGGGCTAGCGGCACACAAGAGACCCAGTACTTC.

With regard to this clone: At the DNA level, this CDR3 is encoded by other sequences in the same sample as well. The chain links TRBV28 to TRBJ2-3, with D unclear. Germline assignment: CDR1 MDHEN and CDR2 SYDVKM. The CDR3 runs to 13 residues. Trimming shortened V by 5 bases and J by 3 bases, and 9 bases separated the two germline ends. CDR3 DNA sequence: TGTGCCAGCAGTGACTCCACTACAGATACGCAGTATTTT. Translating it yields CASSDSTTDTQYF.

V and J are TRBV25-1 and TRBJ1-5; D possibly corresponds to TRBD1 (5 bases). From germline, CDR1 is MGHDK and CDR2 SYGVNS. V lost 3 bases to trimming and J lost 3 bases, with 12 bases between them. CDR3 length: 15 residues. The CDR3 region has the DNA TGTGCCAGCAGTGAGGCTGGACACCCCAATCAGCCCCAGCATTTT. Protein sequence: CASSEAGHPNQPQHF.

The chain has TRBV11-2 and TRBJ2-3; D is uncertain. V lost 4 bases and J 0 bases, leaving 5 bases between the germline ends. The CDR3 is 13 residues long. The germline V gene encodes CDR1 SGHAT and CDR2 FQNNGV. CDR3 in DNA: TGTGCCAGCAGCTACCCTAGCACAGATACGCAGTATTTT. It is translated as CASSYPSTDTQYF.

This sequence joins TRBV7-8 and TRBJ2-7; TRBD1 aligns across 10 bases. The ends lost 7 bases at V and 4 bases at J; junction bases unmatched: 10. The CDR3 totals 15 residues. The germline gives CDR1 SGHVS, CDR2 FQNEAQ. The CDR3: CASTEPGQGFYEQYF. CDR3 coding DNA: TGTGCCAGCACCGAACCGGGACAGGGGTTTTACGAGCAGTACTTC.

J is TRBJ2-7 and V is TRBV28; D is undetermined. Trimming took off 2 bases at V and 1 base at J, with 12 bases between the two ends. Germline loops: CDR1 MDHEN, CDR2 SYDVKM. The CDR3 sequence is 15 residues long. The chain's CDR3 is CASSLAGYSSYEQYF. CDR3 nucleotide sequence: TGTGCCAGCAGTTTAGCAGGCTATTCTTCCTACGAGCAGTACTTC. The full variable domain, with the rest looked up from reference TRBV28 and TRBJ2-7, is DVKVTQSSRYLVKRTGEKVFLECVQDMDHENMFWYRQDPGLGLRLIYFSYDVKMKEKGDIPEGYSVSREKKERFSLILESASTNQTSMYLCASSLAGYSSYEQYFGPGTRLTVT.

The count of this clone is one. This sample includes further DNA sequences coding for the same CDR3. The chain recombines TRBV5-1 with TRBJ2-3; D uncertain. This CDR3 spans 15 amino acids. CDR1 is SGHRS and CDR2 is YFSETQ in the germline V gene. V dropped 0 bases and J dropped 1 base, with 9 bases sitting between them. CDR3 loop: CASSLEGRRTDTQYF. The CDR3 DNA reads as TGCGCCAGCAGCTTGGAGGGCAGGCGCACAGATACGCAGTATTTT.

This chain links TRBV6-1 with TRBJ2-5, with D tentatively TRBD1 (7 bases). This CDR3 is 15 amino acids long. Germline V CDR1 and CDR2: MNHNS, SASEGT. Between the trimmed V and J ends, which lost 4 bases and 5 bases, there was a span of 17 bases. The CDR3 is CASSGSGGGGETQYF. The CDR3, as DNA: TGTGCCAGCAGTGGCTCAGGGGGTGGAGGGGAGACCCAGTACTTC.

About this clone itself: Other DNA sequences of this sample code for an identical CDR3. The V gene is TRBV18, the J gene TRBJ1-1, with 7 bases matching TRBD1. The CDR3 is 14 amino acids. V lost 1 base to trimming and J lost 6 bases; unmatched junction nucleotides: 5. Per the germline V gene, CDR1 is KGHSH and CDR2 is LQKENI. Here the CDR3 reads CASSPQGAGAEAFF. CDR3 DNA: TGTGCCAGCTCACCACAGGGGGCCGGGGCTGAAGCTTTCTTT.

This rearrangement joins TRBV18 to TRBJ2-1; D uncertain. Germline V gene sequence: CDR1 KGHSH, CDR2 LQKENI. Trimming left V 3 bases short and J 5 bases short, with 11 bases between. The CDR3 sequence is 14 residues long. Here the CDR3 reads CASSPPGPNNEQFF. For the CDR3, the DNA is TGTGCCAGCTCACCCCCCGGGCCCAACAATGAGCAGTTCTTC.

The chain couples TRBV18 to TRBJ1-1; D may be TRBD1 (6 bases). V lost 3 bases and J lost 4, with 15 bases in between. Germline CDR1 is KGHSH and CDR2 is LQKENI. The CDR3 is 15 residues long. The CDR3 DNA reads as TGTGCCAGCTCACCGGTAACAGGGACGGGCACTGAAGCTTTCTTT. Translation gives CASSPVTGTGTEAFF.

The CDR3 sequence: CASSLDRLAGTRGEQFF. The CDR3 nucleotides are TGTGCCAGCAGCTTAGATCGACTAGCTGGGACTAGGGGTGAGCAGTTCTTC. This chain uses TRBV11-3 with TRBJ2-1, with 8 bases aligning to TRBD2. In germline, CDR1 is SGHNT, CDR2 YENEEA. The CDR3 has 17 amino acids. V trimming: 0 bases; J trimming: 9 bases; junction bases outside the gene matches: 13. The full variable domain, rest sourced from reference TRBV11-3 and TRBJ2-1, is EAGVVQSPRYKIIEKKQPVAFWCNPISGHNTLYWYLQNLGQGPELLIRYENEEAVDDSQLPKDRFSAERLKGVDSTLKIQPAELGDSAVYLCASSLDRLAGTRGEQFFGPGTRLTVL.